This TCR beta chain was retrieved from a study of blood T cell repertoires in COVID-19. Profiled with immunoSEQ multiplex PCR; TCRdb holds only in-frame clones, not every one. Among about 250,000 clones listed, about nine tenths were seen once. V was clipped by 0 bases and J by 3 bases, with 6 bases between them. Germline values: CDR1 LNHDA, CDR2 SQIVND (reference sequence). This CDR3 comprises 14 residues. The origin of this receptor is a man aged 40-49 years who had recovered from COVID-19. Input material: PBMCs or T cells enriched from blood (not recorded which). V and J are TRBV19 and TRBJ2-1; the D gene is possibly TRBD2 (5 bases). CDR3 in DNA: TGTGCCAGTAGTATAGACCGGGACTACAATGAGCAGTTCTTC. Translation: CASSIDRDYNEQFF.